These T cell receptor beta chains were read from a single sample in a study of blood T cell repertoires in COVID-19. Sequencing used immunoSEQ multiplex PCR; TCRdb keeps in-frame clones, though not all of them. The data hold about 250,000 clones, with 82% observed a single time. The sample consisted of peripheral blood. These TCRs come from a woman over 75 with active or convalescent COVID-19. Each CDR3 is given with its conserved first and last residue. The D gene is left open where the match is weak. Clone size is stated in some rows and not others, as once, few, many or a class when expanded.

DNA | CDR3 | size | J | V | D
TGTGCCAGCAGCCAAGACAGGCTGGGAAACATTCAGTACTTC | CASSQDRLGNIQYF | - | TRBJ2-4 | TRBV4-2 | -
TGTGCCAGCTCACCTCAGGTACAGGTAGTGCCCGATGAGCAGTTCTTC | CASSPQVQVVPDEQFF | - | TRBJ2-1 | TRBV18 | -
TGTGCCACCAGTGACAGGTCCTATGGCTACACCTTC | CATSDRSYGYTF | few | TRBJ1-2 | TRBV24-1 | -
TGTGCCAGTAGTATAGGGGGCTCCATGAACACTGAAGCTTTCTTT | CASSIGGSMNTEAFF | - | TRBJ1-1 | TRBV19 | -
TGTGCCAGCAGGAAAGCCGGGGACAGCTCCTACGAGCAGTACTTC | CASRKAGDSSYEQYF | - | TRBJ2-7 | TRBV6-6 | TRBD1
TGTGCCAGCAGTGGAGGACTAGCGGGACTGCATGAGCAGTTCTTC | CASSGGLAGLHEQFF | - | TRBJ2-1 | TRBV2 | TRBD2
TGTGCCATCAGTGATACAGGGTTCCGTGACTATGGCTACACCTTC | CAISDTGFRDYGYTF | - | TRBJ1-2 | TRBV10-3 | -
TGTGCCAGCAGCAGACCCAGGGAAAGGGGTGGCTACACCTTC | CASSRPRERGGYTF | - | TRBJ1-2 | TRBV6-6 | -
TGCGCCAGCAGCTTAGGGACAGGGGGCCCTTCTGGAAACACCATATATTTT | CASSLGTGGPSGNTIYF | - | TRBJ1-3 | TRBV5-1 | TRBD1
TGTGCCAGCCTAATGAGGGGAACAGGGATCAGCTCACCCCTCCACTTT | CASLMRGTGISSPLHF | - | TRBJ1-6 | TRBV28 | -
TGTGCCAGCAGCCATGAGACAGGGGGGGACACTGAAGCTTTCTTT | CASSHETGGDTEAFF | - | TRBJ1-1 | TRBV4-2 | TRBD1
TGCGCCAGCAGCCTACCAGGGGGCTATGGCTACACCTTC | CASSLPGGYGYTF | - | TRBJ1-2 | TRBV5-1 | TRBD1
TGTGCCAGCAGCCGCCCCCGAGCGGGGGGGCAAAACGAGCAGTACTTC | CASSRPRAGGQNEQYF | - | TRBJ2-7 | TRBV6-2/TRBV6-3 | TRBD2
TGCGCCAGCAGCTTTCGACAGGGAAGTCGAGAGACCCAGTACTTC | CASSFRQGSRETQYF | once | TRBJ2-5 | TRBV5-1 | TRBD1
TGTGCCAGCTCACAACTAGCGGGGCCTCTAAGCACAGATACGCAGTATTTT | CASSQLAGPLSTDTQYF | - | TRBJ2-3 | TRBV18 | TRBD2
TGTGCCAGCAGCGGAGGGACCTCGATAATGAACTATGGCTACACCTTC | CASSGGTSIMNYGYTF | - | TRBJ1-2 | TRBV5-4 | -
TGTGCCAGCAGCCGGACTAGCGGGACCGAGCAGTACTTC | CASSRTSGTEQYF | once | TRBJ2-7 | TRBV12-3/TRBV12-4 | TRBD2
TGTGCCAGCAGCTTGACAGGGCTCCCGACTGGTGGCTACACCTTC | CASSLTGLPTGGYTF | - | TRBJ1-2 | TRBV5-4 | -
TGTGCCAGCAACGGACTAGGATCGAACACCGGGGAGCTGTTTTTT | CASNGLGSNTGELFF | - | TRBJ2-2 | TRBV6-5 | TRBD2
TGTGCCAGCAGTTACTCGACTAACTTGAACACTGAAGCTTTCTTT | CASSYSTNLNTEAFF | - | TRBJ1-1 | TRBV6-5 | -
TGTGCCAGCAGTGGGGGACAGGGGGCTGGTGGAAACACCATATATTTT | CASSGGQGAGGNTIYF | - | TRBJ1-3 | TRBV28 | TRBD1
TGTGCCAGCAGCCAGGGACTAGCGGGAGGGGACAATGAGCAGTTCTTC | CASSQGLAGGDNEQFF | - | TRBJ2-1 | TRBV3-1/TRBV3-2 | TRBD2
TGTGCCAGCAGTTTAAGACAGACTGAAAGCTCCTATAATTCACCCCTCCACTTT | CASSLRQTESSYNSPLHF | - | TRBJ1-6 | TRBV28 | -
TGTGCCAGCAGTTCGGGCAGGGCCTACGAGCAGTACTTC | CASSSGRAYEQYF | - | TRBJ2-7 | TRBV12-3/TRBV12-4 | -
TGTGCCAGCAGCTTGGACAGAAACACTGAAGCTTTCTTT | CASSLDRNTEAFF | - | TRBJ1-1 | TRBV7-8 | -
TGTGCCAGCAGCTCTTGGGACAGGACTAACTATGGCTACACCTTC | CASSSWDRTNYGYTF | few | TRBJ1-2 | TRBV7-9 | TRBD1
TGTGCCTGGAGCAGGGACAGGGGGACTGAAGCTTTCTTT | CAWSRDRGTEAFF | - | TRBJ1-1 | TRBV30 | TRBD1
TGTGCCAGCAGCTTGAGGGACAGCCAGAACACTGAAGCTTTCTTT | CASSLRDSQNTEAFF | - | TRBJ1-1 | TRBV7-6 | TRBD1
TGTGCCAGCAGCACTCGGACAGGGGGGTATGGCTACACCTTC | CASSTRTGGYGYTF | - | TRBJ1-2 | TRBV21-1 | -
TGCGCCAGCAGCGCGGGGGAATCTTACGAGCAGTACTTC | CASSAGESYEQYF | once | TRBJ2-7 | TRBV5-1 | TRBD2
TGTGCCAGCAGCCAAGGAGGCGGGGGGGCAAGTAATGAGCAGTTCTTC | CASSQGGGGASNEQFF | - | TRBJ2-1 | TRBV3-1/TRBV3-2 | TRBD2
TGCGCCAGCAGCTTGCAAGATACGCAGTATTTT | CASSLQDTQYF | - | TRBJ2-3 | TRBV5-1 | -
TGTGCCAGCTCACAAACGGACACCGAGCAGTACTTC | CASSQTDTEQYF | - | TRBJ2-7 | TRBV18 | -
TGTGCCAGCAGCGTAGCGTTCTCGGGAGCGGGAGTATCCTACGAGCAGTACTTC | CASSVAFSGAGVSYEQYF | - | TRBJ2-7 | TRBV9 | TRBD2
TGCGCCAGCAGCTTGGGGAGGAACACTGAAGCTTTCTTT | CASSLGRNTEAFF | few | TRBJ1-1 | TRBV5-1 | -
TGTGCCACCAGTGATTCCGGGGGTAGATCACCCTACGAGCAGTACTTC | CATSDSGGRSPYEQYF | - | TRBJ2-7 | TRBV24-1 | -
TGTGCCAGCAGCTACCCACAGGGTTCGGTATTAAATGGCTACACCTTC | CASSYPQGSVLNGYTF | - | TRBJ1-2 | TRBV28 | -
TGTGCCAGCAGCCCCCTTGTCGGCGGGAGTAAATACGAGCAGTACTTC | CASSPLVGGSKYEQYF | - | TRBJ2-7 | TRBV4-2 | TRBD2
TGTGCCAGCAGTTTATTATGGCTAGCGGGAGGTAATGAGCAGTTCTTC | CASSLLWLAGGNEQFF | - | TRBJ2-1 | TRBV28 | TRBD2
TGTGCCAGCGGAGGACTAGCGCAAGAGACCCAGTACTTC | CASGGLAQETQYF | - | TRBJ2-5 | TRBV9 | TRBD2
TGTGCCTGGAGTTACAGGTCTGAAGCTTTCTTT | CAWSYRSEAFF | - | TRBJ1-1 | TRBV30 | -
TGCGCCAGCAGCTTGGTGCCAGGGTTGGCAGATACGCAGTATTTT | CASSLVPGLADTQYF | - | TRBJ2-3 | TRBV5-1 | -
TGTGCCAGCAGTGAAGCGGCAGGCGGGTCCGGGGAGCTGTTTTTT | CASSEAAGGSGELFF | - | TRBJ2-2 | TRBV6-1 | -
TGTGCCAGCTCACCAACACAGGGACACAATCAGCCCCAGCATTTT | CASSPTQGHNQPQHF | - | TRBJ1-5 | TRBV18 | -
TGTGCCAGCAGCTTCTGGGGAAGCGGCAGCAATTCACCCCTCCACTTT | CASSFWGSGSNSPLHF | - | TRBJ1-6 | TRBV7-9 | -